One TCR beta chain is described in this entry. The antigen is undetermined. This sample is drawn from a study of response to subunit inactivated influenza vaccine. TCRdb reprocessed the RT-PCR reads with MiXCR, giving one entry per CDR3 protein. The data contain more than 700,000 distinct CDR3 sequences, approximately 22% of them singletons. Regarding the study as a whole: Each seasonal influenza vaccination recruits few new T cells, the authors suggested.

This clonotype originated in a man in his forties or fifties who received an inactivated influenza vaccine. Sequences were derived from PBMCs from blood, sampled 4 to 6 days after vaccination.

The CDR3 loop reads CSAPIAGVYNEQFF. CDR3 in DNA: TGCAGTGCCCCAATAGCGGGAGTCTACAATGAGCAGTTCTTC. V gene TRBV20-1 combines with J gene TRBJ2-1, with 9 bases identical to TRBD2. Germline V gives CDR1 DFQATT, CDR2 SNEGSKA (reference sequence). V shed 6 bases and J 3 bases; nucleotides not matched to a gene: 6. The CDR3 contains 14 residues.